These 24 T cell receptor beta chains originate from one sample sequenced in a study of CD8 T cells in Susac syndrome. A quantity of about 0.5 to 1 ug RNA underwent reverse transcription using random hexamers. TCRdb re-called the immunoSEQ multiplex PCR reads through MiXCR, storing one row per CDR3 protein. The data contain about 180,000 distinct CDR3 sequences, 94% of them singletons. The sequenced sample was CD4+ T cells from PBMCs. The receptor source for this set is a human donor with Susac syndrome.

The chain combines TRBV7-3 with TRBJ1-6; unclear D gene. The germline V gene encodes CDR1 SGHTA and CDR2 FQGTGA. The CDR3 covers 15 residues. V gave up 1 base and J gave up 8 bases, with 12 bases separating them. CDR3 nucleotides: TGTGCCAGCAGCTTAATGGCAGGATTTGATTCACCCCTCCACTTT. This gives the protein CASSLMAGFDSPLHF.

The chain links TRBV4-1 to TRBJ2-7; 8 positions agree with TRBD2. The CDR3 totals 15 residues. J was trimmed by 0 bases and V by 2 bases; bases with no gene match: 3. The germline V gene encodes CDR1 MGHRA and CDR2 YSYEKL. CDR3 region: CASSQLAGPSYEQYF. Here the CDR3 DNA reads TGCGCCAGCAGCCAACTAGCGGGTCCCTCCTACGAGCAGTACTTC.

This clonotype was counted only a few times. The chain joins TRBV5-6 to TRBJ1-2, with TRBD1 as a possible D gene (5 bases). The CDR3 extends over 17 amino acids. CDR1 SGHDT and CDR2 YYEEEE come from the germline V gene. V lost 4 bases and J 6 bases, leaving 25 bases between the germline ends. Here the CDR3 DNA reads TGTGCCAGCAGCAGGGACCGGGGCGTAGGGCTTGACGATGGCTACACCTTC. Residues: CASSRDRGVGLDDGYTF.

The V call is TRBV5-4, the J call TRBJ2-1; D is possibly TRBD2 (6 bases). Germline V gives CDR1 SGHNT, CDR2 YYREEE (reference sequence). V was trimmed by 1 base and J by 5 bases, leaving 10 bases between them. The CDR3 is 14 residues long. CDR3 protein: CASSLRDFNNEQFF. CDR3 sequence (DNA): TGTGCCAGCAGCTTGAGGGACTTCAACAATGAGCAGTTCTTC.

The chain employs TRBV4-3 and TRBJ1-1; 8 bases line up with TRBD1. V was pared by 4 bases and J by 0 bases, with 10 bases of the junction left unmatched. The germline V gene encodes CDR1 LGHNA and CDR2 YSLEER. The length of the CDR3 is 17 residues. The CDR3 nucleotides read TGCGCCAGCAGCCGCAGCTGGACAGGGACTATGAACACTGAAGCTTTCTTT. It specifies CASSRSWTGTMNTEAFF.

The chain joins TRBV15 to TRBJ2-4; tentatively, D is TRBD1 or TRBD2 (5 bases each). Germline V gene lookup returns CDR1 LNHNV and CDR2 YYDKDF (reference sequence). V lost 8 bases and J 8 bases, leaving 22 bases between the germline ends. CDR3 length equals 15 residues. The CDR3 bases are TGTGCCACCGCCCACCTCGAGGGGCGCGCGGACATTCAGTACTTC. This codes for CATAHLEGRADIQYF.

The gene calls are TRBV18 and TRBJ2-7, with TRBD2 identical over 11 bases. This CDR3 has 18 amino acids. V shed 2 bases, J shed 2 bases, and the junction held 11 bases outside the gene matches. The germline gives CDR1 KGHSH, CDR2 LQKENI. The CDR3 region has the DNA TGTGCCAGCTCACCATTGCCTAGCGGGGGGCAAGCACCCTACGAGCAGTACTTC. Translating it yields CASSPLPSGGQAPYEQYF.

The count of this clonotype is one. The CDR3 region has the DNA TGTGCCAGCACCGAAGGACAACAGAATTCACCCCTCCACTTT. As protein: CASTEGQQNSPLHF. The V and J genes are TRBV4-2 and TRBJ1-6; TRBD1 might be the D (5 bases). The CDR3 is 14 amino acids. CDR1 and CDR2 from the germline V gene are LGHNA and YNFKEQ. The germline V and J ends were trimmed by 7 bases and 7 bases, with 14 bases remaining between them.

The rearrangement joins TRBV5-4 to TRBJ1-4, with D possibly being TRBD1 (5 bases). CDR1 is SGHNT and CDR2 is YYREEE in the germline V gene (reference sequence). V lost 0 bases and J lost 7, with 13 bases in between. This CDR3 region has 15 residues. The CDR3 bases are TGTGCCAGCAGCTTGGGACAGTCGGATGGTGAAAAACTGTTTTTT. It translates to CASSLGQSDGEKLFF. Supplemented by reference TRBV5-4 and TRBJ1-4, the full variable domain reads ETGVTQSPTHLIKTRGQQVTLRCSSQSGHNTVSWYQQALGQGPQFIFQYYREEENGRGNFPPRFSGLQFPNYSSELNVNALELDDSALYLCASSLGQSDGEKLFFGSGTQLSVL.

The genes are TRBV20-1 and TRBJ2-5; D not certain. This CDR3 contains 10 residues. Germline lookup yields CDR1 DFQATT and CDR2 SNEGSKA (reference sequence). Trimming left V 7 bases short and J 7 bases short, with 10 bases between. CDR3 nucleotides: TGCAGTGTGGCGGCTGGGACCCAGTACTTC. Protein product: CSVAAGTQYF.

The chain uses TRBV25-1 and TRBJ1-4; D is undetermined. The CDR3 has 15 amino acids. V was clipped by 3 bases and J by 0 bases, with 8 bases between them. Germline CDR1 is MGHDK and CDR2 is SYGVNS. The CDR3 DNA follows: TGTGCCAGCAGTGATCCCCACTCAACTAATGAAAAACTGTTTTTT. It is translated as CASSDPHSTNEKLFF.

About this clonotype itself: Sequence at one end of the junction differs from germline and may be a read error. The chain employs TRBV20-1 and TRBJ2-3; D might be TRBD2 (5 bases). In germline, CDR1 is DFQATT, CDR2 SNEGSKA (reference sequence). This CDR3 spans 14 amino acids. CDR3 DNA sequence: TGCAGTGCCAGAGAGGGAACAGGCACAGATACGCAGTATTTT. Amino acid sequence: CSAREGTGTDTQYF.

CDR3 amino acids: CAWSVRGNYGYTF. The CDR3 DNA reads as TGTGCCTGGAGTGTACGGGGAAACTATGGCTACACCTTC. The chain links TRBV30 to TRBJ1-2; D not resolved. The CDR3 is 13 residues long. V was pared by 0 bases and J by 2 bases, with 7 bases between. Germline-derived CDR1 and CDR2 are GTSNPN and SVGIG (reference sequence).

This chain links TRBV20-1 with TRBJ2-3; 10 bases line up with TRBD2. Germline loops: CDR1 DFQATT, CDR2 SNEGSKA (reference sequence). CDR3 length equals 14 residues. V lost 5 bases, J lost 4 bases, and 6 bases stayed unmatched. The CDR3 here is CSARRSGGADTQYF. CDR3 in DNA: TGCAGTGCTCGACGGAGCGGGGGGGCAGATACGCAGTATTTT.

Only a few counts were recorded for this clonotype. J is TRBJ2-7 and V is TRBV6-5, with a possible D match to TRBD1 (5 bases). Germline assignment: CDR1 MNHEY and CDR2 SVGAGI. Trimming removed 1 base at V and 1 base at J, with 8 bases between. The CDR3 is 14 amino acids. For the CDR3, the DNA is TGTGCCAGCAGTTACTTAAGGGGTTCCTACGAGCAGTACTTC. This gives the protein CASSYLRGSYEQYF.

This clonotype occurred once. This chain connects TRBV29-1 to TRBJ2-7; tentatively, D is TRBD1 (5 bases). Per germline, CDR1 SQVTM and CDR2 ANQGSEA. This CDR3 has 12 amino acids. Trimming left V 3 bases short and J 5 bases short, with 11 bases between. The CDR3 loop reads CSVDKGSDEQYF. The CDR3, as DNA: TGCAGCGTTGACAAGGGGTCCGACGAGCAGTACTTC.

The V call is TRBV30, the J call TRBJ2-7; D unclear. Germline loops: CDR1 GTSNPN, CDR2 SVGIG (reference sequence). CDR3 length equals 11 residues. The V and J ends lost 1 base and 4 bases respectively, with 5 bases between them. The CDR3 protein is CAWSAAYEQYF. The CDR3 nucleotides are TGTGCCTGGAGTGCGGCGTACGAGCAGTACTTC.

The rearrangement uses TRBV12-3 or TRBV12-4 and TRBJ1-1; D is possibly TRBD1 (6 bases). Deletions cut 8 bases from V and 0 bases from J, with 13 bases between. The CDR3 has 14 amino acids. CDR3 DNA: TGTGCCAGCGACCGAAGGGGGTTGAACACTGAAGCTTTCTTT. Translation: CASDRRGLNTEAFF.

This sequence joins TRBV9 and TRBJ1-4; D is unresolved. Germline-derived CDR1 and CDR2 are SGDLS and YYNGEE. The CDR3 spans 18 residues. With 3 bases removed from V and 0 bases from J, the gap between germline ends came to 18 bases. The CDR3 reads CASSARDQLHATNEKLFF. CDR3 nucleotide sequence: TGTGCCAGCAGCGCCAGAGACCAACTCCACGCAACTAATGAAAAACTGTTTTTT.

The chain uses TRBV29-1 and TRBJ2-7, with D possibly matching TRBD1 (5 bases). The V gene lost 4 bases and the J gene lost 2 bases, with 21 bases spanning the gap. Germline-derived CDR1 and CDR2 are SQVTM and ANQGSEA. The CDR3 covers 16 residues. The CDR3 DNA reads as TGCAGCGTTGCAATCCCCGGACACCGCCGCGCCTACGAGCAGTACTTC. It yields the protein CSVAIPGHRRAYEQYF.

This clonotype was picked up one time. This chain connects TRBV5-1 to TRBJ2-5; 11 nucleotides agree with TRBD1. The CDR3 is 14 residues long. Trimming took 6 bases from V and 5 from J; bases not matched to a gene: 6. The germline CDR1 and CDR2 sequences are SGHRS and YFSETQ. DNA for the CDR3: TGCGCCAGCATGACGGACAGGGGGCGGGAGACCCAGTACTTC. It specifies CASMTDRGRETQYF.

The chain is built from TRBV20-1 and TRBJ1-2; a possible D gene is TRBD1 (5 bases). From germline, CDR1 is DFQATT and CDR2 SNEGSKA (reference sequence). The CDR3 sequence is 12 residues long. V gave up 2 bases and J gave up 7 bases, with 11 bases separating them. The CDR3 coding sequence is TGCAGTGCTAGATGGGGGGGGTTTGGCTACACCTTC. It codes for CSARWGGFGYTF.

The chain uses TRBV9 and TRBJ2-2; 9 bases map to TRBD1. Germline lookup yields CDR1 SGDLS and CDR2 YYNGEE. The CDR3 is made up of 16 amino acids. Losses at the gene ends were 3 bases for V and 2 bases for J; bases not matched to a gene: 5. The DNA for the CDR3 is TGTGCCAGCAGCGCCCGGGACAGGGTAAACACCGGGGAGCTGTTTTTT. Protein product: CASSARDRVNTGELFF.

This clonotype was detected once. The chain uses TRBV20-1 and TRBJ1-2; TRBD1 agrees at 8 bases. V trimming: 5 bases; J trimming: 3 bases; junction bases outside the gene matches: 5. This CDR3 region has 13 residues. Germline V gene data show CDR1 as DFQATT and CDR2 as SNEGSKA (reference sequence). In nucleotides, the CDR3 is TGCAGTGCTTACGACAGGGGTGACTATGGCTACACCTTC. Translation: CSAYDRGDYGYTF.